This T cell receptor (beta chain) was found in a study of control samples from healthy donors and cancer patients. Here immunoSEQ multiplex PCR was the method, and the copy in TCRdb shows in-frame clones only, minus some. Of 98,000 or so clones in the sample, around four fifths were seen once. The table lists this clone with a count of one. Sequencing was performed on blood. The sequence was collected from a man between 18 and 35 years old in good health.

CDR3 sequence reads: CASSQHRGGTGELFF. The CDR3 coding sequence is TGCGCCAGCAGCCAGCACCGGGGGGGAACCGGGGAGCTGTTTTTT. This chain connects TRBV4-1 to TRBJ2-2; 8 bases match TRBD2. CDR3 size: 15 residues. Germline CDR1 MGHRA, CDR2 YSYEKL. V gave up 3 bases and J gave up 5 bases; unmatched junction bases: 5.